This TCR beta chain originates from a study of cytomegalovirus exposure and HLA in healthy donors. Study-wide findings and caveats: The sole available immune exposure information was CMV serostatus. In a later analysis, an Asian-associated ancestry cluster reportedly showed fewer N-insertions than the roughly 700-donor mean. The study labeled 180 or so TCR beta chains cytomegalovirus-associated.

Trimming stripped 8 bases from V and 3 bases from J, with 13 bases between. CDR1 and CDR2 (germline): LNHDA, SQIVND (reference sequence). The CDR3 has 14 amino acids. The PCR made use of 60 Vbeta and 13 Jbeta primers. Clones were sequenced by immunoSEQ multiplex PCR, and TCRdb holds only the in-frame ones, with some missing. The sample holds about 110,000 clones, 55% to 75% seen once. As to this clone: Antigen specificity is unknown.

The genes are TRBV19 and TRBJ2-2; tentative D call: TRBD1 (6 bases). The source of this sequence is a man aged 25-45 years in good health and CMV-seropositive. The specimen was PBMCs. The DNA for the CDR3 is TGTGCCAGTGCCCGACAGGTCTACACCGGGGAGCTGTTTTTT. It is translated as CASARQVYTGELFF.